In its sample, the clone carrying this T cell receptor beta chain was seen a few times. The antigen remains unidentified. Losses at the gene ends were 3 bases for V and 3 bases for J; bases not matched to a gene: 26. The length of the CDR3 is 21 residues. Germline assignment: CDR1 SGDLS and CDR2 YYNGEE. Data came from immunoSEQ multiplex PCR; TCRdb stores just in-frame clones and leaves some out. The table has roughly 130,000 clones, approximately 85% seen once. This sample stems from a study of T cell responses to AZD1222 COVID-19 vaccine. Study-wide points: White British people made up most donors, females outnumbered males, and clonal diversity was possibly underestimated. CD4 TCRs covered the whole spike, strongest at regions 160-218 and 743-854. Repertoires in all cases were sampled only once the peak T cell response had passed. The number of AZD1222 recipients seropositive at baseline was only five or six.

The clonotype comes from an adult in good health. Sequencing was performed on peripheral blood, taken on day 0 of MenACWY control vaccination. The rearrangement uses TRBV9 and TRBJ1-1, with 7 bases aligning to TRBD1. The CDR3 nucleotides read TGTGCCAGCAGCGCTAGCATACTTACAGGGGAGTGGATGAAGAAGGACACTGAAGCTTTCTTT. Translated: CASSASILTGEWMKKDTEAFF.